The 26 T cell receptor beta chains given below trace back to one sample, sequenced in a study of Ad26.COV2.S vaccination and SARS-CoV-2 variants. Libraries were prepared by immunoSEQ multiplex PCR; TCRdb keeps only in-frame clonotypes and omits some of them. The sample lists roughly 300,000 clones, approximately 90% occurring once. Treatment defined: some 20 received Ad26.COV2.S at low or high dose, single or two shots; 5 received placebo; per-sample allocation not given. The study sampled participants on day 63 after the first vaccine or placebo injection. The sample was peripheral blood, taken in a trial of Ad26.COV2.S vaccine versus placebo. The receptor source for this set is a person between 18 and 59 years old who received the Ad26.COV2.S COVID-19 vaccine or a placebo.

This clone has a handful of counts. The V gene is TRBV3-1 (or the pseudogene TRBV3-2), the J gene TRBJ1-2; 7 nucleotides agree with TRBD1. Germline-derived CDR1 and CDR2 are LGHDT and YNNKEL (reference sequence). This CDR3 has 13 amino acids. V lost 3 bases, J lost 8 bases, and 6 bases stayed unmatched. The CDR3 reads CASSQTGSEGYTF. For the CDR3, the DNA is TGTGCCAGCAGCCAGACAGGGTCAGAAGGCTACACCTTC.

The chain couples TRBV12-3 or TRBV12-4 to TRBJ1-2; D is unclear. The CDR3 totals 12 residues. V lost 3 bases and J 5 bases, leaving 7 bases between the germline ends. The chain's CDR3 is CASSLSQYGYTF. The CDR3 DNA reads TGTGCCAGCAGTTTGTCCCAGTATGGCTACACCTTC.

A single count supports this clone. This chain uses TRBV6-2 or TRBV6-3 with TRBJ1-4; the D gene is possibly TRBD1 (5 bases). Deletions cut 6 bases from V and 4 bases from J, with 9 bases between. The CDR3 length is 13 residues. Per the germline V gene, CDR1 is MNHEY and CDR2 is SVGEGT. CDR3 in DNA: TGTGCCAGCAGCCGGGACCTTAATGAAAAACTGTTTTTT. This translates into CASSRDLNEKLFF.

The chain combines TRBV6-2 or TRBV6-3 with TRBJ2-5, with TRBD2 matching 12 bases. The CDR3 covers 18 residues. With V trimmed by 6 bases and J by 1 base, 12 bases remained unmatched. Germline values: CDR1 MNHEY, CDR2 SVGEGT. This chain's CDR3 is CASSSSSGGALVQETQYF. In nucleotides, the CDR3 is TGTGCCAGCAGCTCCTCTAGCGGGGGGGCCCTTGTCCAAGAGACCCAGTACTTC.

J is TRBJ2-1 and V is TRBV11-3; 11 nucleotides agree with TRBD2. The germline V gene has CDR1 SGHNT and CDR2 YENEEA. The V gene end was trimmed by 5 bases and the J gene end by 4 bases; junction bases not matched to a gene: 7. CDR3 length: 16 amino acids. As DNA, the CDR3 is TGTGCCAGCAGCCCACGGGCTAGCGGGAGGTACAATGAGCAGTTCTTC. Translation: CASSPRASGRYNEQFF.

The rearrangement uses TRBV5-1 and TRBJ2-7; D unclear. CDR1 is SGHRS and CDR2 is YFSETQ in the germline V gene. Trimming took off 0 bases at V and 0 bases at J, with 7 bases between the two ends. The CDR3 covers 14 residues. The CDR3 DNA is TGCGCCAGCAGCTTGGGGGATTCCTCCTACGAGCAGTACTTC. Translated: CASSLGDSSYEQYF.

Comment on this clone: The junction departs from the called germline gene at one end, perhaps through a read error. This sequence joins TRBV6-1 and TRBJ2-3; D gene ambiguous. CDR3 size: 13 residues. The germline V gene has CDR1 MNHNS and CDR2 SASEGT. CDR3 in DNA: TGTGCCAGCGGTGAACTCCCGGCAGATACGCAGTATTTT. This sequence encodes CASGELPADTQYF.

CDR3 loop: CASSWGGANSPLHF. CDR3 in DNA: TGTGCCAGCAGCTGGGGGGGGGCTAATTCACCCCTCCACTTT. The V gene is TRBV7-2, the J gene TRBJ1-6, with D tentatively TRBD1 (6 bases). Trimming took off 4 bases at V and 6 bases at J, with 10 bases between the two ends. There are 14 residues in the CDR3. The germline V gene encodes CDR1 SGHTA and CDR2 FQGNSA. The full variable domain, its missing parts supplied by reference TRBV7-2 and TRBJ1-6, is GAGVSQSPSNKVTEKGKDVELRCDPISGHTALYWYRQSLGQGLEFLIYFQGNSAPDKSGLPSDRFSAERTGGSVSTLTIQRTQQEDSAVYLCASSWGGANSPLHFGNGTRLTVT.

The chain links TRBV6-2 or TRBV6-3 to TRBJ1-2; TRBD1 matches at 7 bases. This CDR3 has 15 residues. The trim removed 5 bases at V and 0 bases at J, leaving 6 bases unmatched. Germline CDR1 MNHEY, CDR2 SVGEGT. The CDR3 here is CASSRTGDPNYGYTF. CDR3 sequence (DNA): TGTGCCAGCAGTCGCACAGGGGATCCTAACTATGGCTACACCTTC.

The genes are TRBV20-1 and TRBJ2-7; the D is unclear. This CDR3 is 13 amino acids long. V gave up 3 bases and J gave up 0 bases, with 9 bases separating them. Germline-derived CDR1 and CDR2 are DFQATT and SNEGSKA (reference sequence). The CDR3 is CSASPTDSYEQYF. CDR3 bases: TGCAGTGCTAGTCCCACTGACTCCTACGAGCAGTACTTC.

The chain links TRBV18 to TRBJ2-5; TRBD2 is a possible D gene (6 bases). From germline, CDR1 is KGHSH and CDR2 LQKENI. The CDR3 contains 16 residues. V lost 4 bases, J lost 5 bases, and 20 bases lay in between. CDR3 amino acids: CASSLRRDSGRETQYF. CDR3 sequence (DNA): TGTGCCAGCTCACTTAGACGGGACTCCGGTCGGGAGACCCAGTACTTC.

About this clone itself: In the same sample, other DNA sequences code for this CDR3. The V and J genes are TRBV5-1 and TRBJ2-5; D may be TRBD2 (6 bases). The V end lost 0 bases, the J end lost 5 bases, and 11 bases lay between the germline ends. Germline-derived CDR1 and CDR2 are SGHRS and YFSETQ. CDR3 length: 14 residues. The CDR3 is CASSLVSGEETQYF. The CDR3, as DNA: TGCGCCAGCAGCTTGGTTTCGGGGGAGGAGACCCAGTACTTC. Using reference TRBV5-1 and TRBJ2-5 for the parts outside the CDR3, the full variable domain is KAGVTQTPRYLIKTRGQQVTLSCSPISGHRSVSWYQQTPGQGLQFLFEYFSETQRNKGNFPGRFSGRQFSNSRSEMNVSTLELGDSALYLCASSLVSGEETQYFGPGTRLLVL.

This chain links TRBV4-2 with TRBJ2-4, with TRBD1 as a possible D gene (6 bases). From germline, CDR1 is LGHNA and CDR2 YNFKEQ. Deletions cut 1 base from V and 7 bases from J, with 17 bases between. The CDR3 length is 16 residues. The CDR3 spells CASSQASVTGSNIQYF. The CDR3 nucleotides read TGTGCCAGCAGCCAAGCCTCCGTTACAGGGTCCAACATTCAGTACTTC.

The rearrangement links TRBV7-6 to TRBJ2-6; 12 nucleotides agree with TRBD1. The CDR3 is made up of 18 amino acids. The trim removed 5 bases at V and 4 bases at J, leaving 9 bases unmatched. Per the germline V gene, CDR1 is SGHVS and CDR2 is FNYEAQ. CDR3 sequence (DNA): TGTGCCAGCAGCCCAGGGACAGGGGGCCTTTCAGGGGCCAACGTCCTGACTTTC. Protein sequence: CASSPGTGGLSGANVLTF.

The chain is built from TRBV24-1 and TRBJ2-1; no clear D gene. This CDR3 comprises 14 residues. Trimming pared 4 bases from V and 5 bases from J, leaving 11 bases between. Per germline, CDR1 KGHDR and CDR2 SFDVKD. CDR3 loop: CATSDTLGNNEQFF. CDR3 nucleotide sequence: TGTGCCACCAGTGACACCCTGGGGAACAATGAGCAGTTCTTC.

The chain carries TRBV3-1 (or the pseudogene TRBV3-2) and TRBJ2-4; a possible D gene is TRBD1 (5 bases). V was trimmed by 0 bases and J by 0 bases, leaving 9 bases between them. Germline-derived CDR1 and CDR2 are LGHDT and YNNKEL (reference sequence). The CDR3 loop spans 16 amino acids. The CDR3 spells CASSQDPTGAKNIQYF. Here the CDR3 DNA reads TGTGCCAGCAGCCAAGATCCCACAGGAGCCAAAAACATTCAGTACTTC.

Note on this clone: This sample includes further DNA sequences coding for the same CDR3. The CDR3 region is CASSQERNTGELFF. CDR3 DNA: TGCGCCAGCAGCCAAGAGAGGAACACCGGGGAGCTGTTTTTT. The chain uses TRBV4-3 and TRBJ2-2; D is uncertain. CDR3 length: 14 residues. V was cut by 0 bases and J by 1 base, with 3 bases left in between. Germline V gives CDR1 LGHNA, CDR2 YSLEER.

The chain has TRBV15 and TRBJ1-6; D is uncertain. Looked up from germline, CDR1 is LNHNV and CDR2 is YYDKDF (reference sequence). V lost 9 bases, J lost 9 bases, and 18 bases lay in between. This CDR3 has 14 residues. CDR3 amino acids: CATSLLGPTSPLHF. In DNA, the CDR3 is TGTGCCACTTCCCTCTTAGGACCCACTTCACCCCTCCACTTT.

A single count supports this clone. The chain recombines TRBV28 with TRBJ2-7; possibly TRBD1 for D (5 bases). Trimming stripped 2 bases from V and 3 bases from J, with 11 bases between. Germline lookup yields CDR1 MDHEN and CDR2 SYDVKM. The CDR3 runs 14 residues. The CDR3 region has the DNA TGTGCCAGCAGTTTACCAGGGTTAAGCTACGAGCAGTACTTC. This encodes CASSLPGLSYEQYF.

CDR3 sequence (DNA): TGTGCCAGCAGCTTGGGGGGCTACACCTTC. This gives the protein CASSLGGYTF. V gene TRBV11-3 combines with J gene TRBJ1-2; unclear D gene. Germline lookup yields CDR1 SGHNT and CDR2 YENEEA. V lost 3 bases and J lost 8, with 4 bases in between. The CDR3 runs 10 residues.

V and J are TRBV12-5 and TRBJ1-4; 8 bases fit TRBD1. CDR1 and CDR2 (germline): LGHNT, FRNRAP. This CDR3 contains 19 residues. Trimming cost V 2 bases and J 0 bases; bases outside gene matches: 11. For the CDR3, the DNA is TGTGCTAGTGGTTTGAGGCAGGGGGCTATTTACGCAACTAATGAAAAACTGTTTTTT. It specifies CASGLRQGAIYATNEKLFF. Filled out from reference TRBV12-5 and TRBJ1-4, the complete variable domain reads DARVTQTPRHKVTEMGQEVTMRCQPILGHNTVFWYRQTMMQGLELLAYFRNRAPLDDSGMPKDRFSAEMPDATLATLKIQPSEPRDSAVYFCASGLRQGAIYATNEKLFFGSGTQLSVL.

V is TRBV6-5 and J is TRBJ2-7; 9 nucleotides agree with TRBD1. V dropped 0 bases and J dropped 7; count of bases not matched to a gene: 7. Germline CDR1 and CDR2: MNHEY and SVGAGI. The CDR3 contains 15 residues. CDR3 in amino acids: CASSYSGGQGGEQYF. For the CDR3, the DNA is TGTGCCAGCAGTTACTCGGGGGGACAGGGAGGAGAGCAGTACTTC.

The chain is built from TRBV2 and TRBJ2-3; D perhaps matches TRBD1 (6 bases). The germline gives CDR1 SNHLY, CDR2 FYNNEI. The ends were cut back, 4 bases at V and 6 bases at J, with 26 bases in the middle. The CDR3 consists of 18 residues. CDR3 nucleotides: TGTGCCAGCAGTGGACACCCCCGGGACACCGGATCGGGTGATACGCAGTATTTT. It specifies CASSGHPRDTGSGDTQYF.

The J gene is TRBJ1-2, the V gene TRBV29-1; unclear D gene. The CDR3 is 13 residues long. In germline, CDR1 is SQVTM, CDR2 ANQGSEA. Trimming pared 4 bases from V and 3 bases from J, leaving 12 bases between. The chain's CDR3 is CSVGGAADYGYTF. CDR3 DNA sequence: TGCAGCGTTGGAGGCGCAGCGGACTATGGCTACACCTTC.

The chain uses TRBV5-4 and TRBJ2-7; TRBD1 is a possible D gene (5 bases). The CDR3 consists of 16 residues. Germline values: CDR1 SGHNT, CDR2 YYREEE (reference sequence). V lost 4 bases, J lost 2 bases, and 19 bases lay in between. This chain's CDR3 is CASSPTTDIIAYEQYF. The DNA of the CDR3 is TGTGCCAGCAGCCCAACGACAGACATTATTGCCTACGAGCAGTACTTC.

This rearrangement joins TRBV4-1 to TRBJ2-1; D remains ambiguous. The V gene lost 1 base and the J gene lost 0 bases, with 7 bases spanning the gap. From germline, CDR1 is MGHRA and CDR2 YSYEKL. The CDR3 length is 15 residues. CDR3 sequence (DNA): TGCGCCAGCAGCCAAGGAGATCCCTCCTACAATGAGCAGTTCTTC. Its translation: CASSQGDPSYNEQFF.